This TCR beta chain is drawn from a study of blood T cells in healthy people across ages. This clonotype was seen only a few times. The V and J ends lost 4 bases and 6 bases, in that order; junction bases with no gene match: 10. CDR1 and CDR2 from the germline V gene are KGHDR and SFDVKD. This CDR3 has 16 amino acids. Then a second PCR, running about 6 to 12 cycles, was carried out with a sample-barcoded 5' primer and a J-beta primer mix. TCRdb re-analysed the 5' RACE reads in MiXCR, keeping a single row per CDR3 protein. The sample lists under 2,000,000 distinct CDR3 sequences, 49% occurring once. The TCR originated in a woman in her thirties or forties in good health. The source material was blood. The chain recombines TRBV24-1 with TRBJ2-1; 8 bases align to TRBD1. The CDR3 region has the DNA TGTGCCACCAGTGACCCCGACAGGGGAAGGGCCAATGAGCAGTTCTTC. This sequence encodes CATSDPDRGRANEQFF.